Presented here are 29 T cell receptor beta chains from one specimen sequenced in a study of post-analysis software for immune sequencing data. Notes on the study in general: Five TRBV segments appeared more often in patients than in controls, and TRBV5-6, TRBV5-1 and TRBV20-1 were among these.

TCR beta cDNA libraries had unique molecular identifiers. One entry per CDR3 protein results from TCRdb running MiXCR on the PCR reads. In the table there are 700,000 to 800,000 distinct CDR3 sequences, roughly 29% of which are singletons. Antigens for these TCRs are unknown. The sample comprised blood. Every receptor here comes from a girl under 18 with multiple sclerosis.

The V call is TRBV9, the J call TRBJ2-1; weak D call: TRBD1 (5 bases). Germline assignment: CDR1 SGDLS and CDR2 YYNGEE. The CDR3 consists of 14 residues. The V end was cut by 4 bases, the J end by 8 bases, with 16 bases between. Here the CDR3 DNA reads TGTGCCAGCAGCCGTCGGGCAGGGTGGGATGAGCAGTTCTTC. It codes for CASSRRAGWDEQFF.

This clonotype has just a few counts. V and J are TRBV7-9 and TRBJ2-3, with a possible D match to TRBD2 (6 bases). CDR1 and CDR2 (germline): SEHNR, FQNEAQ (reference sequence). Trimming removed 11 bases from V and 3 bases from J, with 6 bases in between. The CDR3 totals 10 residues. CDR3 sequence (DNA): TGTGCCGGGGGGACAGATACGCAGTATTTT. Translating it yields CAGGTDTQYF. The full variable domain, completed using reference TRBV7-9 and TRBJ2-3, is DTGVSQNPRHKITKRGQNVTFRCDPISEHNRLYWYRQTLGQGPEFLTYFQNEAQLEKSRLLSDRFSAERPKGSFSTLEIQRTEQGDSAMYLCAGGTDTQYFGPGTRLTVL.

CDR3 sequence: CSVGGDSQETQYF. CDR3 in DNA: TGCAGCGTTGGAGGAGACAGCCAAGAGACCCAGTACTTC. J is TRBJ2-5 and V is TRBV29-1; D possibly corresponds to TRBD1 (5 bases). This CDR3 has 13 residues. Germline lookup yields CDR1 SQVTM and CDR2 ANQGSEA. V was trimmed by 4 bases and J by 1 base, leaving 10 bases between them.

The rearrangement uses TRBV7-2 and TRBJ2-5; 8 bases match TRBD2. Germline V gene sequence: CDR1 SGHTA, CDR2 FQGNSA. The ends lost 4 bases at V and 11 bases at J; junction bases unmatched: 6. The CDR3 is made up of 12 amino acids. This chain's CDR3 is CASSSMSGSQYF. Here the CDR3 DNA reads TGTGCCAGCAGCTCCATGAGCGGGAGTCAGTACTTC.

This clonotype has only a few counts. The V call is TRBV24-1, the J call TRBJ2-7, with D perhaps TRBD1 or TRBD2 (5 bases each). This CDR3 spans 15 amino acids. V lost 4 bases and J lost 7, with 19 bases in between. Per the germline V gene, CDR1 is KGHDR and CDR2 is SFDVKD. CDR3 amino acids: CATSDRGTDHNEQYF. Here the CDR3 DNA reads TGTGCCACCAGTGACCGAGGGACCGACCACAATGAGCAGTACTTC.

This clonotype was detected a few times. An end of the junction does not agree with germline; a read error may underlie this. The chain is built from TRBV4-3 and TRBJ2-3; 12 nucleotides line up with TRBD2. CDR1 and CDR2 (germline): LGHNA, YSLEER. This CDR3 region has 15 residues. The CDR3 spells CASSPTTSGRDTRYF. The CDR3 region has the DNA TGCGCCAGCAGCCCGACGACTAGCGGGAGAGATACGCGGTATTTT.

This clonotype was counted a few times. CDR3 region: CASSVPTNEKLFF. CDR3 coding DNA: TGCGCCAGCAGCGTTCCAACTAATGAAAAACTGTTTTTT. The genes are TRBV5-1 and TRBJ1-4; D unresolved. V shed 4 bases and J shed 0 bases, with 4 bases lying between them. Germline V gene lookup returns CDR1 SGHRS and CDR2 YFSETQ. CDR3 size: 13 residues.

This clonotype has a count of ten or more. The V and J genes are TRBV28 and TRBJ2-3, with TRBD1 identical over 8 bases. Germline CDR1 and CDR2: MDHEN and SYDVKM. CDR3 size: 13 residues. With 2 bases clipped from V and 9 bases from J, the junction kept 4 bases outside the gene matches. As DNA, the CDR3 is TGTGCCAGCAGTTTACAGGGGGCGCGGACGCAGTATTTT. Encoded protein: CASSLQGARTQYF.

The J gene is TRBJ2-1, the V gene TRBV4-1, with TRBD1 as a possible D gene (6 bases). The CDR3 is 15 amino acids. With 0 bases removed from V and 9 bases from J, the gap between germline ends came to 15 bases. CDR1 MGHRA and CDR2 YSYEKL come from the germline V gene. The CDR3 loop is CASSQDRGIRGEQFF. The DNA of the CDR3 is TGCGCCAGCAGCCAAGATAGAGGGATCAGGGGTGAGCAGTTCTTC.

The J gene is TRBJ2-3, the V gene TRBV6-5; TRBD2 matches at 8 bases. CDR3 length: 15 amino acids. Germline V gives CDR1 MNHEY, CDR2 SVGAGI. J lost 4 bases, V lost 5 bases, and 8 bases had no gene match. CDR3 sequence: CASSPQGLGADTQYF. CDR3 coding DNA: TGTGCCAGCAGTCCCCAGGGACTAGGGGCAGATACGCAGTATTTT.

This clonotype was observed a few times. CDR3 DNA: TGTGCCACCAGCAGCGGGACAGGCTCCTACAATGAGCAGTTCTTC. Translated: CATSSGTGSYNEQFF. This chain uses TRBV15 with TRBJ2-1; TRBD1 agrees at 8 bases. J gave up 0 bases and V 3 bases, and 1 base lay outside the gene matches. The germline V gene encodes CDR1 LNHNV and CDR2 YYDKDF (reference sequence). The CDR3 is made up of 15 amino acids.

J is TRBJ2-3 and V is TRBV6-5; D possibly corresponds to TRBD1 (5 bases). This CDR3 is built from 16 residues. The V gene lost 6 bases and the J gene lost 1 base, with 17 bases spanning the gap. Germline CDR1 MNHEY, CDR2 SVGAGI. CDR3 residues: CASSLTGRGGTDTQYF. As DNA, the CDR3 is TGTGCCAGCAGCCTTACAGGTCGAGGCGGCACAGATACGCAGTATTTT.

V is TRBV5-8 and J is TRBJ2-4, with 7 nucleotides matching TRBD1. With the DNA end fitting TRBJ2-7 better, the J assignment may be wrong. CDR3 length: 14 residues. The germline gives CDR1 SGHTS, CDR2 YDEGEE. The CDR3, as DNA: TGTGCCAGCAGCATCTCGGGACAGCTATACGAGCAGTACTTC. This sequence encodes CASSISGQLYEQYF.

This clonotype was counted only a few times. V gene TRBV7-9 combines with J gene TRBJ2-3; no firm D call. Germline CDR1 reads SEHNR; CDR2 reads FQNEAQ (reference sequence). Trimming cost V 1 base and J 6 bases, with 11 bases left between them. The CDR3 has 14 residues. The CDR3 here is CASSLGQESDTQYF. The CDR3 region has the DNA TGTGCCAGCAGCTTAGGGCAGGAGTCCGATACGCAGTATTTT.

This chain connects TRBV3-1 to TRBJ2-1, with 10 bases fitting TRBD1. V lost 0 bases to trimming and J lost 5 bases; unmatched junction nucleotides: 7. The CDR3 contains 17 residues. Germline CDR1 and CDR2: LGHDT and YNNKEL (reference sequence). CDR3 DNA sequence: TGTGCCAGCAGCCAAGATTTCCGGACAGGGGGAAACAATGAGCAGTTCTTC. Residues: CASSQDFRTGGNNEQFF.

This clonotype was counted a few times. CDR3 DNA: TGCGCCAGCAGCTTGACGGCGGTCGGCCACGAGCAGTACTTC. Residues: CASSLTAVGHEQYF. V usage is TRBV5-1 and J usage is TRBJ2-7; no clear D gene. V was trimmed by 1 base and J by 5 bases, leaving 13 bases between them. This CDR3 region has 14 residues. Germline V gene data show CDR1 as SGHRS and CDR2 as YFSETQ.

V and J are TRBV5-1 and TRBJ2-2, with D maybe TRBD1 (5 bases). Germline V gene sequence: CDR1 SGHRS, CDR2 YFSETQ. V was pared by 4 bases and J by 0 bases, with 19 bases between. This CDR3 region has 18 residues. The DNA of the CDR3 is TGCGCCAGCAGCAGGGGTCTTTTGACTCCTACGAACACCGGGGAGCTGTTTTTT. It specifies CASSRGLLTPTNTGELFF. Variable domain in full (rest from reference TRBV5-1 and TRBJ2-2): KAGVTQTPRYLIKTRGQQVTLSCSPISGHRSVSWYQQTPGQGLQFLFEYFSETQRNKGNFPGRFSGRQFSNSRSEMNVSTLELGDSALYLCASSRGLLTPTNTGELFFGEGSRLTVL.

The rearrangement joins TRBV20-1 to TRBJ2-7, with 8 bases that match TRBD1. The V and J ends lost 1 base and 4 bases, in that order; junction bases with no gene match: 9. Per germline, CDR1 DFQATT and CDR2 SNEGSKA (reference sequence). This CDR3 is 15 amino acids long. The CDR3 loop reads CSARAMGTGQYEQYF. The CDR3 DNA reads as TGCAGTGCTAGAGCTATGGGGACAGGACAGTACGAGCAGTACTTC.

The chain combines TRBV28 with TRBJ2-1; tentatively, D is TRBD2 (6 bases). The CDR3 runs 15 residues. The V and J ends lost 6 bases and 3 bases respectively, with 15 bases between them. The germline V gene has CDR1 MDHEN and CDR2 SYDVKM. CDR3 DNA sequence: TGTGCCAGCAGCCGGAGGTCGGGACTCTACAATGAGCAGTTCTTC. This translates into CASSRRSGLYNEQFF.

The chain is built from TRBV12-3 or TRBV12-4 and TRBJ2-7; D remains ambiguous. The CDR3 has 14 amino acids. V was trimmed by 8 bases and J by 0 bases, leaving 14 bases between them. The CDR3 region has the DNA TGTGCCAGCCCCCGAGGCGGCAGCTCCTACGAGCAGTACTTC. Protein: CASPRGGSSYEQYF.

This clonotype appeared a few times. DNA of the CDR3: TGCGCCAGCAGCCTTCTCCCTTCTACAGAGATCCTAGCCAAAAACATTCAGTACTTC. It encodes CASSLLPSTEILAKNIQYF. The V call is TRBV5-1, the J call TRBJ2-4; D is unresolved. The CDR3 length is 19 residues. Germline V gene sequence: CDR1 SGHRS, CDR2 YFSETQ. The V gene lost 4 bases and the J gene lost 0 bases, with 23 bases spanning the gap.

This clonotype has a handful of counts. The chain joins TRBV12-3 or TRBV12-4 to TRBJ1-2; 9 bases align to TRBD1. The V gene end was trimmed by 6 bases and the J gene end by 8 bases; junction bases not matched to a gene: 7. The CDR3 has 13 amino acids. The DNA for the CDR3 is TGTGCCAGCAGCACACAGGGGGCGCGAGGCTACACCTTC. Amino acids: CASSTQGARGYTF.

The rearrangement joins TRBV20-1 to TRBJ2-1; no definite D call. Trimming took 6 bases from V and 9 from J, leaving 30 bases between them. Germline CDR1 DFQATT, CDR2 SNEGSKA (reference sequence). The length of the CDR3 is 17 residues. This CDR3 is CSASLPLAPYTAGEQFF. As DNA, the CDR3 is TGCAGTGCAAGCCTCCCATTAGCCCCCTACACGGCTGGTGAGCAGTTCTTC.

V is TRBV29-1 and J is TRBJ2-2; 14 bases are shared with TRBD2. This CDR3 has 16 residues. The V and J ends lost 7 bases and 4 bases, in that order; junction bases with no gene match: 8. Germline CDR1 reads SQVTM; CDR2 reads ANQGSEA. CDR3: CSGTGTSGRGTGELFF. The CDR3 nucleotides read TGCAGCGGGACCGGGACTAGCGGGAGAGGCACCGGGGAGCTGTTTTTT.

This clonotype has more than one count but fewer than ten. V is TRBV12-3 or TRBV12-4 and J is TRBJ2-5; tentatively, D is TRBD1 (6 bases). V lost 4 bases, J lost 5 bases, and 17 bases lay in between. This CDR3 comprises 15 residues. The CDR3 DNA follows: TGTGCCAGCAGTTACGCAGTGGGGGCTTCGGAGACCCAGTACTTC. Translating it yields CASSYAVGASETQYF.

This chain joins TRBV5-1 and TRBJ1-1; perhaps TRBD1 as D (6 bases). Germline V lookup: CDR1 SGHRS, CDR2 YFSETQ. The length of the CDR3 is 15 residues. V lost 0 bases and J 1 base, leaving 10 bases between the germline ends. CDR3 coding DNA: TGCGCCAGCAGCTTGGGACAGGACGGGAACACTGAAGCTTTCTTT. This gives the protein CASSLGQDGNTEAFF.

The chain links TRBV10-3 to TRBJ1-1; the match to TRBD1 covers 8 bases. The V gene's germline CDR1 is ENHRY and CDR2 SYGVKD. V lost 3 bases, J lost 6 bases, and 9 bases stayed unmatched. This CDR3 contains 15 residues. CDR3 DNA sequence: TGTGCCATCAGTGACCTCGGACAGGGTGAAGCTGAAGCTTTCTTT. Its translation is CAISDLGQGEAEAFF.

This clonotype appeared a few times. The rearrangement links TRBV7-2 to TRBJ2-3, with no clear D. Trimming removed 1 base from V and 2 bases from J, with 13 bases in between. The germline V gene has CDR1 SGHTA and CDR2 FQGNSA. The CDR3 covers 16 residues. CDR3 DNA sequence: TGTGCCAGCAGCTTAGGGGTATCGGTATACACAGATACGCAGTATTTT. Translating gives CASSLGVSVYTDTQYF.

The V and J genes are TRBV6-6 and TRBJ1-5, with D tentatively TRBD1 (5 bases). V lost 6 bases and J 2 bases, leaving 8 bases between the germline ends. The germline CDR1 and CDR2 sequences are MNHNY and SVGAGI (reference sequence). The length of the CDR3 is 13 residues. The CDR3 spells CASRSRGNQPQHF. In DNA, the CDR3 is TGTGCCAGCAGGTCCAGGGGCAATCAGCCCCAGCATTTT.